This T cell receptor (beta chain) was sequenced during a study of T cell responses to AZD1222 COVID-19 vaccine. Points from the study as a whole: Rises in breadth and depth of Spike-specific TCRs came after two AZD1222 doses. It was only after the peak T cell response that any repertoires were sampled.

Sequenced by immunoSEQ multiplex PCR; TCRdb stores in-frame clones only, minus some. The top ten hold around 1.6% of the sample, which has roughly 170,000 clones, under 95% seen once. As regards this clone: As yet, its antigen is unknown.

Germline values: CDR1 GTSNPN, CDR2 SVGIG (reference sequence). Trimming removed 0 bases at V and 8 bases at J, with 10 bases between. The length of the CDR3 is 12 residues. Second doses at about 4 or about 12 weeks were pooled. This chain links TRBV30 with TRBJ1-1, with D uncertain. The sequences come from peripheral blood, collected 28 days after the second AZD1222 dose. The sequence derives from an adult who received the AZD1222 COVID-19 vaccine. CDR3 protein: CAWSVSRREAFF. Written as DNA, the CDR3 is TGTGCCTGGAGTGTATCTCGGCGGGAAGCTTTCTTT.